This T cell receptor (beta chain) was observed in a study of blood T cells in healthy people across ages. Across the study: Capturing about one barcoded beta molecule per two T cells was achieved by template switching.

Together with a sample-barcoded 5' primer, a J-beta primer mix was included in a second PCR lasting about 7 to 11 cycles. A template-switch adaptor that had 12 random nucleotides put a tag on each cDNA molecule. Sequencing yielded, for each sample, at least 2.5 million paired-end reads carrying CDR3. One entry per CDR3 protein results from TCRdb running MiXCR on the 5' RACE reads. The sample carries about 1.5 million distinct CDR3 sequences, approximately 43% recorded once. CDR3 length: 16 residues. Germline loops: CDR1 MNHNS, CDR2 SASEGT. The J segment lost 1 base and the V segment lost 4 bases, leaving 9 bases of the junction unmatched. Those donating, healthy Caucasian individuals from Russia, were aged about 6 to 95.

The specimen was blood. The V gene is TRBV6-1, the J gene TRBJ1-1; 7 nucleotides agree with TRBD1. This sequence originates from a young woman in good health. The CDR3 region has the DNA TGTGCCAGCAGTGGAGGGACAGATTACACGAACACTGAAGCTTTCTTT. This translates into CASSGGTDYTNTEAFF.